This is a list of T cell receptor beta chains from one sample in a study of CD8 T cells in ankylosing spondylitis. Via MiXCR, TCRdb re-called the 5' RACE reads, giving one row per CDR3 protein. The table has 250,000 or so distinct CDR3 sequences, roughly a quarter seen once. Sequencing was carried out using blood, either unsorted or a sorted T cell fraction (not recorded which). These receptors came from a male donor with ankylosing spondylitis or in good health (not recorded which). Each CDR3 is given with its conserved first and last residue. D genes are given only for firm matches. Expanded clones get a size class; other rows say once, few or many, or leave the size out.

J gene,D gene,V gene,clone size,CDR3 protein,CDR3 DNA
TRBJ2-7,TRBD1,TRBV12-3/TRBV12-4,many,CASSLVGTGVSYEQYF,TGTGCCAGCAGTTTGGTTGGGACAGGGGTTTCCTACGAGCAGTACTTC
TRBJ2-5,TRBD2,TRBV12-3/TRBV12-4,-,CASWTSGGWETQYF,TGTGCCAGCTGGACTAGCGGGGGGTGGGAGACCCAGTACTTC
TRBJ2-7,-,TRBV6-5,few,CASSYSKVPGDSYEQYF,TGTGCCAGCAGTTACTCGAAAGTCCCAGGGGATTCCTACGAGCAGTACTTC
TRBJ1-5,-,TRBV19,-,CAIALDRNQPQHF,TGTGCCATCGCCCTCGACAGGAATCAGCCCCAGCATTTT
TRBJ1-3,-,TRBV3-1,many,CASSPGTGGNTIYF,TGTGCCAGCAGCCCCGGGACGGGCGGAAACACCATATATTTT
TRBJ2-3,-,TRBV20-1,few,CSASVTESTDTQYF,TGCAGTGCTAGCGTCACCGAGAGCACAGATACGCAGTATTTT
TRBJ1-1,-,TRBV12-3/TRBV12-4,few,CASRPGEAFF,TGTGCCAGCAGACCGGGAGAAGCTTTCTTT
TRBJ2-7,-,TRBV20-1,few,CSGGRGGSLYEQYF,TGCAGTGGCGGGCGTGGAGGATCATTATACGAGCAGTACTTC
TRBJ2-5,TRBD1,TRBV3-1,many,CASSHYRGLETQYF,TGTGCCAGCAGCCATTACAGGGGTTTGGAGACCCAGTACTTC
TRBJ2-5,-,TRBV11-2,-,CASSLIPLPAAPRETQYF,TGTGCCAGCAGCCTTATTCCCCTGCCAGCGGCCCCCAGGGAGACCCAGTACTTC
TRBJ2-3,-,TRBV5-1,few,CASGPVAADTQYF,TGCGCCAGCGGCCCGGTAGCGGCAGATACGCAGTATTTT
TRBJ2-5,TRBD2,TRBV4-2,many,CASSHVAGEPQETQYF,TGTGCCAGCAGCCACGTCGCGGGGGAGCCCCAAGAGACCCAGTACTTC
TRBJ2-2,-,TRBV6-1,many,CASSGGVMGANTGELFF,TGTGCCAGCAGTGGGGGGGTCATGGGGGCTAACACCGGGGAGCTGTTTTTT
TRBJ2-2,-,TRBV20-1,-,CSASGGLPGSCFF,-
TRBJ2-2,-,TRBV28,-,CASSSPPFRELFF,TGTGCCAGCAGTTCCCCCCCCTTCCGGGAGCTGTTTTTT
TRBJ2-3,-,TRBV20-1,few,CSAPDVVGGTDTQYF,TGCAGTGCTCCTGATGTAGTAGGTGGCACAGATACGCAGTATTTT
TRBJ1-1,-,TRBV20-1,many,CSARDGAGANRGTEAFF,TGCAGTGCTAGAGATGGGGCAGGGGCGAATAGGGGCACTGAAGCTTTCTTT
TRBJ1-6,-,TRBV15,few,CATSIQGYSPLHF,TGTGCCACCAGCATACAGGGATACTCACCCCTCCACTTT
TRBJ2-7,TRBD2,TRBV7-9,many,CASSQNVGGAYEQYF,TGTGCCAGCAGTCAAAATGTGGGGGGGGCCTACGAGCAGTACTTC
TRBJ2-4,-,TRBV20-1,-,CSAPHWAASKNIQYF,TGCAGTGCTCCTCACTGGGCTGCGTCCAAAAACATTCAGTACTTC
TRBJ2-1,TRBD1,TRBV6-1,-,CASRVGTGSSNEQFF,TGTGCCAGCAGGGTTGGGACAGGGAGTTCGAATGAGCAGTTCTTC
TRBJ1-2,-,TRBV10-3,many,CAISGSGGNYGYTF,TGTGCCATCAGTGGCTCGGGGGGAAACTATGGCTACACCTTC
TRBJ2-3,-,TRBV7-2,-,CASSLAPRPDTQYF,TGTGCCAGCAGCTTAGCCCCTAGGCCCGATACGCAGTATTTT
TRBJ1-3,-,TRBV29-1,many,CSVGGESGNTIYF,TGCAGCGTCGGGGGGGAGTCTGGAAACACCATATATTTT
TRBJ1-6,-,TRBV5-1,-,CASSLDVGNSYNSPLHF,TGCGCCAGCAGCTTGGACGTGGGAAACTCCTATAATTCACCCCTCCACTTT
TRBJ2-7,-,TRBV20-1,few,CSARGGHAYEQYF,TGCAGTGCGCGCGGGGGACACGCCTACGAGCAGTACTTC
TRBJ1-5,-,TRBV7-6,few,CASSSGQNQPQHF,TGTGCCAGCAGCTCCGGACAGAATCAGCCCCAGCATTTT
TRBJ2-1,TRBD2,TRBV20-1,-,CSSQTSGGGRSFGQFF,TGCAGTTCTCAGACTAGCGGGGGGGGCAGGTCATTCGGGCAGTTCTTC
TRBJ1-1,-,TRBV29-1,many,CSVRGGQTNTEAFF,TGCAGCGTACGAGGAGGACAGACTAACACTGAAGCTTTCTTT
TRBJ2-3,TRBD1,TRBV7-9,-,CASSHRTGNADTQYF,TGTGCCAGCAGCCATCGGACAGGGAACGCAGATACGCAGTATTTT
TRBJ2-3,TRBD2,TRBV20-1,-,CSATTRGNMADTQYF,TGCAGTGCAACAACGCGGGGGAACATGGCAGATACGCAGTATTTT
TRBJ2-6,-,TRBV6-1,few,CASTRGTPGANVLTF,TGTGCCAGCACCCGGGGGACTCCTGGGGCCAACGTCCTGACTTTC
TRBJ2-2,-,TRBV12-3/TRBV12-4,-,CASSPRYPGELFF,TGTGCCAGCAGCCCTCGATATCCCGGGGAGCTGTTTTTT
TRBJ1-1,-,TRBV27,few,CASSLSFPGSEAFF,TGTGCCAGCAGTTTATCGTTCCCCGGGAGTGAAGCTTTCTTT
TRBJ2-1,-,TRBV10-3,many,CAISEPSSYNEQFF,TGTGCCATCAGTGAACCTAGCTCCTACAATGAGCAGTTCTTC
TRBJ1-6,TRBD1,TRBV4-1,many,CASSQALRDRNSPLHF,TGCGCCAGCAGCCAAGCCCTCCGGGACAGGAATTCACCCCTCCACTTT
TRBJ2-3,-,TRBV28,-,CASSSTRDTQYF,TGTGCCAGCAGTTCGACCCGGGATACGCAGTATTTT
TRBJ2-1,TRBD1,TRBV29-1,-,CSALGQRDNEQFF,TGCAGCGCTCTGGGACAGAGAGACAATGAGCAGTTCTTC
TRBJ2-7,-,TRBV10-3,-,CAIAPGSYEQYF,TGTGCCATCGCGCCTGGCTCCTACGAGCAGTACTTC
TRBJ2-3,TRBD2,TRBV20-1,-,CSASSSGGTNPPDTQYF,TGCAGTGCTAGTTCCAGCGGGGGGACTAATCCTCCAGATACGCAGTATTTT
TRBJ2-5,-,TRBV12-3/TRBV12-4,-,CASSLHQEETQYF,TGTGCCAGCAGTTTACACCAGGAAGAGACCCAGTACTTC
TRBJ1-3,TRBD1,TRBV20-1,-,CSAGVPGRTGTNTIYF,TGCAGTGCGGGGGTGCCCGGTAGGACAGGGACAAACACCATATATTTT
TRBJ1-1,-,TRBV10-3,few,CAIGGAGTEAFF,TGTGCCATCGGGGGGGCTGGAACTGAAGCTTTCTTT
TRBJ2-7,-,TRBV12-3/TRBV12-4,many,CASRPSGLTYEQYF,TGTGCCAGCAGGCCCTCAGGATTAACCTACGAGCAGTACTTC
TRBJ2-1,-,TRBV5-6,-,CASSLNTQQFF,TGTGCCAGCAGCCTTAACACGCAGCAGTTCTTC
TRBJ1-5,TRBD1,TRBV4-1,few,CASSRLAGTGGNQPQHF,TGCGCCAGCAGCCGGCTGGCCGGGACAGGGGGCAACCAGCCCCAGCATTTT
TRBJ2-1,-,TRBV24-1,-,CATSDFGGIEQFF,TGTGCCACCAGTGATTTCGGAGGGATTGAGCAGTTCTTC
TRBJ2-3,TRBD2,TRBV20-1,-,CSAIAGALSTDTQYF,TGCAGTGCTATAGCGGGCGCCCTTAGCACAGATACGCAGTATTTT
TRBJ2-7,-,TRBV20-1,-,CSARDTADTYEQYF,TGCAGTGCTAGAGACACAGCCGATACCTACGAGCAGTACTTC
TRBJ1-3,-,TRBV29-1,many,CSVEVGDTIYF,TGCAGCGTCGAGGTTGGGGACACCATATATTTT
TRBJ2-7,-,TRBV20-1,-,CSAGPLAAGPWEQYF,TGCAGTGCTGGCCCTCTGGCGGCGGGGCCTTGGGAGCAGTACTTC
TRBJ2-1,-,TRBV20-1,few,CSAYLIMGSSYNEQFF,TGCAGTGCCTACCTGATCATGGGGAGCTCCTACAATGAGCAGTTCTTC
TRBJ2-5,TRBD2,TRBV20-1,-,CSAGGTSVLQETQYF,TGCAGTGCTGGAGGGACTAGCGTTTTACAAGAGACCCAGTACTTC